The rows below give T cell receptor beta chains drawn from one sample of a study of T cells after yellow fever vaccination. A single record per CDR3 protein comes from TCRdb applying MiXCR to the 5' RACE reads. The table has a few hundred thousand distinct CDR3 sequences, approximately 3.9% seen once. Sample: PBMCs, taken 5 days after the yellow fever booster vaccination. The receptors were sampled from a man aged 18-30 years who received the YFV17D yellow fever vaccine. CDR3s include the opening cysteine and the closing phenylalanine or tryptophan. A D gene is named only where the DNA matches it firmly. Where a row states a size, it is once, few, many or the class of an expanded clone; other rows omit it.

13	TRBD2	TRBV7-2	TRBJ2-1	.	CASSLTSGGVQFF	TGTGCCAGCAGCTTAACCAGCGGGGGCGTGCAGTTCTTC
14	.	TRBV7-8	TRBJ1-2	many	CASSPPGRDYGYTF	TGTGCCAGCAGCCCCCCGGGGCGCGACTATGGCTACACCTTC
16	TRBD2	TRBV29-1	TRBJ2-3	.	CSVEDPTSGAGDTQYF	TGCAGCGTTGAAGACCCGACTAGCGGGGCAGGGGATACGCAGTATTTT
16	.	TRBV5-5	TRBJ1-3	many	CASSLAAMSEGNTIYF	TGTGCCAGCAGCTTGGCCGCGATGTCTGAGGGAAACACCATATATTTT
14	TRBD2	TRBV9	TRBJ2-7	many	CASSPSGVSHEQYF	TGTGCCAGCAGCCCCAGCGGGGTGAGTCACGAGCAGTACTTC
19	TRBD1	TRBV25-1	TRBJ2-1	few	CASSTVPGQGRSSYNEQFF	TGTGCCAGCAGTACCGTCCCGGGACAGGGACGAAGCTCCTACAATGAGCAGTTCTTC
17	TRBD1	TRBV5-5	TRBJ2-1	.	CASSSDRGASTYNEQFF	TGTGCCAGCAGCTCGGACAGGGGCGCTTCTACCTACAATGAGCAGTTCTTC
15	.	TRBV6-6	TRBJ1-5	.	CASSFGTDSNQPQHF	TGTGCCAGCAGCTTTGGGACCGATAGCAATCAGCCCCAGCATTTT
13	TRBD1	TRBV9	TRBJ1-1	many	CASRDRGETEAFF	TGTGCCAGCAGAGACAGGGGAGAGACTGAAGCTTTCTTT
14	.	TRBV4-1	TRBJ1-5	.	CASSQATENQPQHF	TGCGCCAGCAGCCAAGCGACAGAGAATCAGCCCCAGCATTTT
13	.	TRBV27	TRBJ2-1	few	CASSLVLGGTQFF	TGTGCCAGCAGTTTAGTCCTTGGGGGAACGCAGTTCTTC
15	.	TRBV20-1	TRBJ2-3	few	CSALRDGGGTDTQYF	TGCAGTGCTCTCCGAGACGGGGGCGGCACAGATACGCAGTATTTT
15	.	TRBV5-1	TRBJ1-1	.	CASSLKSGLNTEAFF	TGCGCCAGCAGCTTAAAGTCGGGACTCAACACTGAAGCTTTCTTT